Below are 11 T cell receptor beta chains sequenced from a single sample in a study of immune characterization of retroperitoneal liposarcoma. TCRdb passed the PCR reads through MiXCR, listing each CDR3 protein once. The sample lists fewer than 2,500 distinct CDR3 sequences, approximately 39% occurring once. The specimen sequenced was tumor tissue. Every receptor here comes from a male donor with retroperitoneal liposarcoma.

The chain couples TRBV7-8 to TRBJ2-5; the D is unclear. The germline V gene has CDR1 SGHVS and CDR2 FQNEAQ. Between the trimmed V and J ends, which lost 2 bases and 4 bases, there was a span of 2 bases. This CDR3 contains 11 residues. The CDR3 nucleotides are TGTGCCAGCAGCTTATCAGAGACCCAGTACTTC. This codes for CASSLSETQYF.

By its share, this clonotype is medium-sized. The rearrangement joins TRBV6-1 to TRBJ2-1; 12 bases map to TRBD2. Losses at the gene ends were 2 bases for V and 4 bases for J; bases not matched to a gene: 0. This CDR3 is 15 amino acids long. The germline gives CDR1 MNHNS, CDR2 SASEGT. In DNA, the CDR3 is TGTGCCAGCAGTGAACTAGCGGGAGGGTACAATGAGCAGTTCTTC. This sequence encodes CASSELAGGYNEQFF.

This clonotype was detected only a few times. CDR3 nucleotide sequence: TGTGCCAGCAGTTTACCGGGTACGCAGTATTTT. Translated, it gives CASSLPGTQYF. This chain joins TRBV6-2 or TRBV6-3 and TRBJ2-3; D remains ambiguous. The CDR3 is 11 residues long. In germline, CDR1 is MNHEY, CDR2 SVGEGT. Between the trimmed V and J ends, which lost 4 bases and 8 bases, there was a span of 7 bases.

This clonotype is labeled as medium-sized. The chain employs TRBV6-5 and TRBJ2-1; 9 bases align to TRBD1. Germline V gene sequence: CDR1 MNHEY, CDR2 SVGAGI. CDR3 length: 13 residues. Unmatched junction bases numbered 3, after V lost 2 bases and J lost 10 bases. CDR3 in amino acids: CASSYGDRDEQFF. The CDR3, as DNA: TGTGCCAGCAGTTACGGGGACAGGGACGAGCAGTTCTTC.

The chain is built from TRBV6-6 and TRBJ2-2; TRBD2 matches at 13 bases. The trim removed 6 bases at V and 5 bases at J, leaving 3 bases unmatched. The germline gives CDR1 MNHNY, CDR2 SVGAGI (reference sequence). The CDR3 has 15 amino acids. The CDR3 DNA follows: TGTGCCAGCAGCACGGGACTAGCGGGAACCGGGGAGCTGTTTTTT. Amino acids: CASSTGLAGTGELFF.

V gene TRBV4-1 combines with J gene TRBJ2-1, with 15 bases fitting TRBD2. The CDR3 extends over 19 amino acids. Trimming took 3 bases from V and 4 from J; bases not matched to a gene: 10. CDR1 and CDR2 from the germline V gene are MGHRA and YSYEKL. In DNA form, the CDR3 reads TGCGCCAGCAGCCATCCGGGACTAGCGGGAGGTACAGATTACAATGAGCAGTTCTTC. Its protein product is CASSHPGLAGGTDYNEQFF.

This clonotype is medium-sized in the sample. As DNA, the CDR3 is TGTGCCAGCAGTGAGGACGCCGTCGGGGAGCTGTTTTTT. This translates into CASSEDAVGELFF. The J gene is TRBJ2-2, the V gene TRBV6-4; D not certain. CDR3 size: 13 residues. Trimming removed 3 bases at V and 7 bases at J, with 9 bases between. Germline CDR1 is MRHNA and CDR2 is SNTAGT.

V usage is TRBV7-8 and J usage is TRBJ2-1, with 14 bases lining up with TRBD2. This CDR3 contains 16 residues. V was clipped by 5 bases and J by 8 bases; unmatched bases: 8. Germline V gene data show CDR1 as SGHVS and CDR2 as FQNEAQ. CDR3 amino acids: CASSPRLAGGIDEQFF. Written as DNA, the CDR3 is TGTGCCAGCAGCCCGAGACTAGCGGGGGGGATAGATGAGCAGTTCTTC. Complete variable domain (other parts from reference TRBV7-8 and TRBJ2-1): GAGVSQSPRYKVAKRGQDVALRCDPISGHVSLFWYQQALGQGPEFLTYFQNEAQLDKSGLPSDRFFAERPEGSVSTLKIQRTQQEDSAVYLCASSPRLAGGIDEQFFGPGTRLTVL.

V usage is TRBV7-2 and J usage is TRBJ2-4; D is unresolved. The assigned J gene may be wrong: the sequence end matches TRBJ2-5 better. Germline CDR1 is SGHTA and CDR2 is FQGNSA. The CDR3 is made up of 16 amino acids. This chain's CDR3 is CASSLGLETAKETQYF. In DNA form, the CDR3 reads TGTGCCAGCAGCTTAGGCCTCGAAACAGCGAAAGAGACCCAGTACTTC.

In its sample, this clonotype ranks as medium-sized. The V and J genes are TRBV6-6 and TRBJ2-1; D is unclear. The CDR3 runs 14 residues. Trimming removed 5 bases at V and 2 bases at J, with 10 bases between. Germline CDR1 and CDR2: MNHNY and SVGAGI (reference sequence). The CDR3 DNA follows: TGTGCCAGCAGTCCCTCGTCAACCTACAATGAGCAGTTCTTC. Its translation is CASSPSSTYNEQFF.

J is TRBJ2-1 and V is TRBV6-5, with 11 bases that match TRBD2. This CDR3 region has 15 residues. V was pared by 6 bases and J by 6 bases, with 7 bases of the junction left unmatched. Germline V gene sequence: CDR1 MNHEY, CDR2 SVGAGI. The DNA of the CDR3 is TGTGCCAGCAGCTTAGCGGGAGGGCTATCCAATGAGCAGTTCTTC. Amino acids: CASSLAGGLSNEQFF.